Here is one T cell receptor (beta chain) with its context. The data originate from a study of technical replicates of blood from several donors. This CDR3 comprises 12 residues. From germline, CDR1 is MDHEN and CDR2 SYDVKM. The trim removed 5 bases at V and 10 bases at J, leaving 7 bases unmatched. Profiled with immunoSEQ multiplex PCR; TCRdb holds only in-frame clones, not every one. The sample lists over 80,000 clones, 96% occurring once. The chain carries TRBV28 and TRBJ2-7; 8 positions agree with TRBD1. The sample taken for sequencing was T cells isolated from PBMCs. The sequence was collected from a human donor in good health. The CDR3 bases are TGTGCCAGCAGTGGGGACAGGTTGTTACAGTACTTC. This sequence encodes CASSGDRLLQYF.